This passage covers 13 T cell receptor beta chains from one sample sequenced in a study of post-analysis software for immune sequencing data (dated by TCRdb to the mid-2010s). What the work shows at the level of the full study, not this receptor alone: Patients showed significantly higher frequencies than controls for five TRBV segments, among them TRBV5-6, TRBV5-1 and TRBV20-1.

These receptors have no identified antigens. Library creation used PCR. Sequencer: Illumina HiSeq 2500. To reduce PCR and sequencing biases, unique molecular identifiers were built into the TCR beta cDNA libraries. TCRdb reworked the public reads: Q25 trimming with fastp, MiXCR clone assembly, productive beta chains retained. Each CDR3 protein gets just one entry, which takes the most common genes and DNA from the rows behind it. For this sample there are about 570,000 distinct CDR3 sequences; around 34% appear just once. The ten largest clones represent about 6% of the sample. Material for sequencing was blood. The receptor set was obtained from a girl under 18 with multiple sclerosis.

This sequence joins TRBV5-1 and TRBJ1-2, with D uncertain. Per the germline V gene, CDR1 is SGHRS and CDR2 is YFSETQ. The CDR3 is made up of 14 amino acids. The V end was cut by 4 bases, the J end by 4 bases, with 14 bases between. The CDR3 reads CASSPRARFYGYTF. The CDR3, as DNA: TGCGCCAGCAGCCCACGGGCCCGTTTCTATGGCTACACCTTC.

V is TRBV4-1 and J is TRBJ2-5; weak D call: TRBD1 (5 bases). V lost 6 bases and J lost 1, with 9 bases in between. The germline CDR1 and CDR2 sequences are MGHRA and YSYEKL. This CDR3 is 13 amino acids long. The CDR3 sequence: CASRSDIQETQYF. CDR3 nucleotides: TGCGCCAGCAGATCGGACATCCAAGAGACCCAGTACTTC.

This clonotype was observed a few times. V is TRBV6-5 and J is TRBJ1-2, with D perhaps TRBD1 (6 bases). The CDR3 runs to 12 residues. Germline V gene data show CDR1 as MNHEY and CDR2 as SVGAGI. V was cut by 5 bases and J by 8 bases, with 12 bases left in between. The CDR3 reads CASSRGIEGYTF. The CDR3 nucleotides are TGTGCCAGCAGTAGGGGGATTGAGGGCTACACCTTC.

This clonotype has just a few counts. This CDR3 is CSARPPGRWTDTQYF. The CDR3 DNA is TGCAGTGCTAGACCCCCGGGGAGGTGGACAGATACGCAGTATTTT. The chain employs TRBV20-1 and TRBJ2-3, with a possible D match to TRBD2 (6 bases). The germline V gene has CDR1 DFQATT and CDR2 SNEGSKA (reference sequence). The CDR3 totals 15 residues. V dropped 2 bases and J dropped 3 bases, with 15 bases sitting between them.

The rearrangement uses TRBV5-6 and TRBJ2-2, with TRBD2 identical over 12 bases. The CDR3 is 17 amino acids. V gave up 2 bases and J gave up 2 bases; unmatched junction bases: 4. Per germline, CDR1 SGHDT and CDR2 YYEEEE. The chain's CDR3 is CASSFRLAGANTGELFF. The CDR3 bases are TGTGCCAGCAGCTTCCGACTAGCGGGGGCCAACACCGGGGAGCTGTTTTTT.

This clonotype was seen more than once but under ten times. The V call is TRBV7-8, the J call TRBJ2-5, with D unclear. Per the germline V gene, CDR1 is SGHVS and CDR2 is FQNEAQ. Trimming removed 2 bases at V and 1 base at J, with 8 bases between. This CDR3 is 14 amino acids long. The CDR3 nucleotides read TGTGCCAGCAGCTTACAGGCATTCCAAGAGACCCAGTACTTC. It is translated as CASSLQAFQETQYF.

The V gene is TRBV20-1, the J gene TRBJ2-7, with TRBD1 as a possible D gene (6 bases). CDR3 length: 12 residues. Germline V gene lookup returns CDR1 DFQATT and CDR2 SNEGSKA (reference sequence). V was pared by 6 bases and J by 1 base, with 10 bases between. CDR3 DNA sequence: TGCAGTGCAGGGGACAATTCCTACGAGCAGTACTTC. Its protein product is CSAGDNSYEQYF.

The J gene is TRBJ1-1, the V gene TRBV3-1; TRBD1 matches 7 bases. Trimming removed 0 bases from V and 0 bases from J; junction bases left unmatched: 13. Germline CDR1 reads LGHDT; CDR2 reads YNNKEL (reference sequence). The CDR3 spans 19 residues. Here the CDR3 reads CASSQDYRQGMGMNTEAFF. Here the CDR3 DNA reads TGTGCCAGCAGCCAAGACTACCGACAGGGAATGGGTATGAACACTGAAGCTTTCTTT. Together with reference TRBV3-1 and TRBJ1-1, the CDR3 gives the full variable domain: DTAVSQTPKYLVTQMGNDKSIKCEQNLGHDTMYWYKQDSKKFLKIMFSYNNKELIINETVPNRFSPKSPDKAHLNLHINSLELGDSAVYFCASSQDYRQGMGMNTEAFFGQGTRLTVV.

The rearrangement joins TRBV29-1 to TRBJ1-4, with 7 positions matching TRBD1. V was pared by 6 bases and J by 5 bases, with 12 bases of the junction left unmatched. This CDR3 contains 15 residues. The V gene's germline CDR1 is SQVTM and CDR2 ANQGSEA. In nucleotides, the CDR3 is TGCAGCGTGACCCTGCCCGGGACAGTGAATGAAAAACTGTTTTTT. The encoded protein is CSVTLPGTVNEKLFF. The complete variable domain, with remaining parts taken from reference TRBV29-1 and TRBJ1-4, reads SAVISQKPSRDICQRGTSLTIQCQVDSQVTMMFWYRQQPGQSLTLIATANQGSEATYESGFVIDKFPISRPNLTFSTLTVSNMSPEDSSIYLCSVTLPGTVNEKLFFGSGTQLSVL.

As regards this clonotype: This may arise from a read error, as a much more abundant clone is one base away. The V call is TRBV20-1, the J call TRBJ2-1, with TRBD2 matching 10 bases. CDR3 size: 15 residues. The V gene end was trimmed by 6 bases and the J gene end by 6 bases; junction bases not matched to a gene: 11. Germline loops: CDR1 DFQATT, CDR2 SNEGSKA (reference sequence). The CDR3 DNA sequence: TGCAGTGCAGAGGGGGTAGCGGGGGGCCGCAATGAGCAGTTCTTC. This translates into CSAEGVAGGRNEQFF.

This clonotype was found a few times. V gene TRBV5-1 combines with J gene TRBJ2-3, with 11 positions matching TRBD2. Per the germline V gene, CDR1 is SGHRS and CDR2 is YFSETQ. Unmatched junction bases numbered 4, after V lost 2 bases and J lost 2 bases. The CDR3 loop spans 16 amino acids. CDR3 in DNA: TGCGCCAGCAGCTTTCAGACTAGCGGGGACACAGATACGCAGTATTTT. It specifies CASSFQTSGDTDTQYF.

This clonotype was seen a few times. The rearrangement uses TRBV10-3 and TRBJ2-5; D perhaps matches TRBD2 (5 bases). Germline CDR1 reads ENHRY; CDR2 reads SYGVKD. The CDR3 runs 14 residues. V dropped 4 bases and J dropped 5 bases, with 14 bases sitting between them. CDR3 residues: CAISVLPGGETQYF. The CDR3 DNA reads TGTGCCATCAGTGTTCTCCCGGGCGGGGAGACCCAGTACTTC.

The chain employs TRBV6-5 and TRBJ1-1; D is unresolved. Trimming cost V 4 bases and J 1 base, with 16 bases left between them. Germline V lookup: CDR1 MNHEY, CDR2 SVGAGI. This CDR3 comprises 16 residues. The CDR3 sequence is CASSSGDWGRNTEAFF. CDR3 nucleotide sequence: TGTGCCAGCAGTTCGGGAGATTGGGGTCGGAACACTGAAGCTTTCTTT.